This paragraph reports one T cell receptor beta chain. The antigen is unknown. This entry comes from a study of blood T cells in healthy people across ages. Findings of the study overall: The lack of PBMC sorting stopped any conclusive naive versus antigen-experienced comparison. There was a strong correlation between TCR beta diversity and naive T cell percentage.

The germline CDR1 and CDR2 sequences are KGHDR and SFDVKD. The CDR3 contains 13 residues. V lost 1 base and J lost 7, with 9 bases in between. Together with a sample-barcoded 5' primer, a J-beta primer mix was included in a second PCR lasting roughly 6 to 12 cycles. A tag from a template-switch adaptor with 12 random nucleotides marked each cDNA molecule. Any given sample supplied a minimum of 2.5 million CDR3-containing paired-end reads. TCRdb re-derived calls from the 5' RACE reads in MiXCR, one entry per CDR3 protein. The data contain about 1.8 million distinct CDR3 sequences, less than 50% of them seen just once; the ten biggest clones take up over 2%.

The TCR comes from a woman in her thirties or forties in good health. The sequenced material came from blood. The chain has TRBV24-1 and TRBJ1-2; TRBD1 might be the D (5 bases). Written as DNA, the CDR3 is TGTGCCACCAGTGATTTTAGGACATCTGGCTACACCTTC. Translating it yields CATSDFRTSGYTF.